This T cell receptor (beta chain) was identified in a study of memory CD4+ T cells and cytomegalovirus serostatus (dated by TCRdb to the late 2010s). Concerning the study at large: The cohort included around 35 healthy adults from Belgium, of whom 9 were CMV seropositive and approximately 25 were CMV seronegative. The study sequenced CD4+ memory TCRbeta repertoires of a Belgian cohort with known cytomegalovirus serostatus to replicate a published TCR-based CMV serostatus classifier.

A FACSAria II was used to sort memory CD4+ T cells, defined as single viable CD3+CD4+CD8-CD45RO+ cells. To determine CMV serostatus, a Roche Elecsys assay was used that detects serum IgG against CMV pp150, pp28, p38 and p52. Once the samples were thawed, total CD4+ T cells were enriched through positive selection using CD4 magnetic microbeads. The samples came from a different study that was designed specifically to examine the CD4+ T cell memory repertoire. Peripheral blood mononuclear cells were isolated and cryopreserved according to standard operating procedures, and serum was stored at -80 degrees C. The staining used CD3-PerCP (BW264/56), CD4-APC (RPA-T4), CD45RO-PE (UCHT1) and CD8-Pacific Orange (3B5) antibodies, and Sytox blue was used to exclude non-viable cells. The Quick-DNA Microprep Kit was used to extract genomic DNA from the sorted cells. TCRbeta DNA was amplified with the immunoSEQ hsTCRbeta kit following the manufacturer's protocol. TCRbeta libraries were sequenced on an Illumina MiSeq instrument. The study's processing was this. Once out-of-frame sequences had been removed, about 2,000,000 distinct TCRbeta sequences were left, which works out to an average of about 71,000 per individual. Each individual was scored according to the count of 164 previously reported CMV-associated TCRbeta sequences and the total productive distinct TCRbeta count. A beta-binomial model was reimplemented in Python, and scikit-learn random forests with default parameters were trained on US cohort data. On the Belgian cohort, classifier performance was reported as the median AUC, along with percentile confidence intervals, across 10,000 bootstrap iterations. TCRdb's version of the immuneACCESS table is confined to in-frame rearrangements and falls short of the full clone set. An unresolved V gene accounts for under half of the shortfall where checked; the remainder is of unknown origin. The V and J calls and clone size were taken over from that table, and D and trimming were inferred from the DNA. For this sample there are about 92,000 clones; 80% appear just once. 3.6% of the sample is held by the ten biggest clonotypes.

A single count supports this clone. The specificity of this receptor is unknown. Per-nucleotide qualities are absent, and no much larger clonotype sits a single base away. The investigation overall reported the following: On the Belgian cohort, the classifier built on the original framework reached a median bootstrapped AUC of roughly 0.96, with a 95% CI of 0.76-1.00. Only CD4+CD45RO+ memory cells were sequenced, in contrast to the original study, in which naive and memory CD4+ and CD8+ populations were covered. CMV serostatus prediction reached a median bootstrapped AUC of 0.95 with the original framework and 0.91 with a US-trained random forest. The results were interpreted as suggesting that the CMV-associated TCR signature is largely present in the CD4+ memory repertoire. Of under 200 previously reported CMV-associated TCRbeta sequences, approximately 70 appeared in the CD4+ memory repertoires, each in one to five individuals.

The receptor was isolated from an adult in good health and CMV-seropositive. Sequencing was performed on memory CD4+ T cells from blood.

The nucleotide sequence is given as TGTGCCAGCAGTTGGACAGGGGGCAATGGCTACACCTTC. Translated, this is CASSWTGGNGYTF. Recombination linked TRBV2 to TRBJ1-2; 11 bases in between match TRBD1. CDR3 length: 13 amino acids, cysteine to phenylalanine. The read is trimmed to its CDR3 DNA, 39 bases read in frame from base 1. At the junction V is shortened by 5 bases and J by 6 bases; bases outside the gene matches: 2. The germline V gene specifies SNHLY as CDR1 and FYNNEI as CDR2.